This is a list of T cell receptor beta chains from one sample in a study of cytomegalovirus exposure and HLA in healthy donors. Only in-frame clones appear in the TCRdb table, and some are missing; sequencing was by immunoSEQ multiplex PCR. The repertoire holds over 150,000 clones, about 75% seen once, with around 1.4% in the top ten. Input material: PBMCs. These receptors were obtained from a young man in good health and CMV-seronegative. Each CDR3 is given with its conserved first and last residue. The D gene is left open where the match is weak. Size is omitted from some rows. Given values are once, few, many or a class for expanded clones.

d_gene: TRBD1; abundance: .; v_gene: TRBV28; j_gene: TRBJ1-2; CDR3aa: CASGGGIYGYTF; CDR3nt: TGTGCCAGCGGAGGGGGCATTTATGGCTACACCTTC
d_gene: .; abundance: .; v_gene: TRBV5-1; j_gene: TRBJ1-5; CDR3aa: CASSPGGDGNQPQHF; CDR3nt: TGCGCCAGCAGCCCCGGAGGGGACGGCAATCAGCCCCAGCATTTT
d_gene: .; abundance: once; v_gene: TRBV2; j_gene: TRBJ2-1; CDR3aa: CASGGGRTGHNEQFF; CDR3nt: TGTGCCAGCGGGGGGGGGAGGACAGGGCACAATGAGCAGTTCTTC
d_gene: TRBD1; abundance: .; v_gene: TRBV10-3; j_gene: TRBJ1-2; CDR3aa: CAIINFDRGRGGYTF; CDR3nt: TGTGCCATCATTAATTTTGACAGGGGCAGAGGAGGCTACACCTTC
d_gene: .; abundance: .; v_gene: TRBV9; j_gene: TRBJ2-5; CDR3aa: CASSPRRDTQETQYF; CDR3nt: TGTGCCAGCAGCCCCCGCCGGGACACCCAAGAGACCCAGTACTTC
d_gene: .; abundance: .; v_gene: TRBV10-3; j_gene: TRBJ1-2; CDR3aa: CAISERGSVYGYTF; CDR3nt: TGTGCCATCAGTGAGAGGGGGTCAGTATATGGCTACACCTTC
d_gene: .; abundance: .; v_gene: TRBV10-3; j_gene: TRBJ2-5; CDR3aa: CAISGQRSQETQYF; CDR3nt: TGTGCCATCAGTGGTCAGCGTTCCCAAGAGACCCAGTACTTC
d_gene: .; abundance: .; v_gene: TRBV7-6; j_gene: TRBJ2-3; CDR3aa: CASSPWTGTDTQYF; CDR3nt: TGTGCCAGCAGCCCGTGGACAGGCACAGATACGCAGTATTTT
d_gene: .; abundance: few; v_gene: TRBV5-1; j_gene: TRBJ2-7; CDR3aa: CASFTRSDEQYF; CDR3nt: TGCGCCAGCTTTACCCGTTCGGACGAGCAGTACTTC
d_gene: .; abundance: .; v_gene: TRBV28; j_gene: TRBJ2-3; CDR3aa: CARVPGEDTQYF; CDR3nt: TGTGCCAGGGTTCCGGGGGAAGATACGCAGTATTTT
d_gene: TRBD1; abundance: few; v_gene: TRBV9; j_gene: TRBJ2-7; CDR3aa: CASSRVGDRGYEQYF; CDR3nt: TGTGCCAGCAGCCGCGTCGGGGACAGGGGATACGAGCAGTACTTC
d_gene: .; abundance: .; v_gene: TRBV5-4; j_gene: TRBJ2-5; CDR3aa: CASSLGQETQYF; CDR3nt: TGTGCCAGCAGCTTGGGGCAGGAGACCCAGTACTTC
d_gene: .; abundance: .; v_gene: TRBV6-5; j_gene: TRBJ1-5; CDR3aa: CASSQGPGEPQPQHF; CDR3nt: TGTGCCAGCAGCCAGGGGCCAGGGGAGCCTCAGCCCCAGCATTTT
d_gene: .; abundance: .; v_gene: TRBV27; j_gene: TRBJ1-2; CDR3aa: CASMFRDTRSVSYTF; CDR3nt: TGTGCCAGCATGTTCCGGGACACCAGAAGTGTGAGCTACACCTTC
d_gene: TRBD1; abundance: few; v_gene: TRBV6-5; j_gene: TRBJ2-7; CDR3aa: CASRLGQGIYEQYF; CDR3nt: TGTGCCAGCAGGCTCGGACAGGGGATCTACGAGCAGTACTTC
d_gene: TRBD2; abundance: .; v_gene: TRBV11-2; j_gene: TRBJ2-1; CDR3aa: CASSLEGSGRPGDEQFF; CDR3nt: TGTGCCAGCAGCTTAGAAGGTAGCGGGAGGCCGGGCGATGAGCAGTTCTTC
d_gene: .; abundance: .; v_gene: TRBV2; j_gene: TRBJ1-4; CDR3aa: CASSAGGGTMPNEKLFF; CDR3nt: TGTGCCAGCAGTGCCGGGGGAGGTACTATGCCGAATGAAAAACTGTTTTTT
d_gene: TRBD1; abundance: .; v_gene: TRBV18; j_gene: TRBJ2-7; CDR3aa: CASSPGRGQEQYF; CDR3nt: TGTGCCAGCTCACCGGGAAGGGGGCAAGAGCAGTACTTC
d_gene: .; abundance: .; v_gene: TRBV19; j_gene: TRBJ1-1; CDR3aa: CASGEYNTEAFF; CDR3nt: TGTGCCAGTGGGGAGTATAACACTGAAGCTTTCTTT
d_gene: .; abundance: .; v_gene: TRBV5-1; j_gene: TRBJ2-4; CDR3aa: CASSSEGEPEAKNIQYF; CDR3nt: TGCGCCAGCAGCTCGGAAGGAGAGCCAGAAGCCAAAAACATTCAGTACTTC
d_gene: .; abundance: .; v_gene: TRBV6-5; j_gene: TRBJ1-2; CDR3aa: CATLQTTGLYGYTF; CDR3nt: TGTGCCACGCTACAAACCACAGGGCTCTATGGCTACACCTTC
d_gene: .; abundance: few; v_gene: TRBV27; j_gene: TRBJ1-1; CDR3aa: CASSLGGNTEAFF; CDR3nt: TGTGCCAGCAGTCTAGGGGGGAACACTGAAGCTTTCTTT
d_gene: .; abundance: .; v_gene: TRBV27; j_gene: TRBJ2-7; CDR3aa: CASSPRQSYEQYF; CDR3nt: TGTGCCAGCAGTCCTCGACAGAGTTACGAGCAGTACTTC
d_gene: TRBD2; abundance: .; v_gene: TRBV13; j_gene: TRBJ2-3; CDR3aa: CASSPIAGAAADTQYF; CDR3nt: TGTGCCAGCAGCCCAATAGCGGGAGCCGCGGCAGATACGCAGTATTTT
d_gene: TRBD2; abundance: .; v_gene: TRBV5-4; j_gene: TRBJ2-5; CDR3aa: CASSAGLAGWGGTQYF; CDR3nt: TGTGCCAGCAGCGCGGGACTAGCGGGTTGGGGGGGGACCCAGTACTTC
d_gene: .; abundance: .; v_gene: TRBV7-8; j_gene: TRBJ2-6; CDR3aa: CASRQGSGANVLTF; CDR3nt: TGTGCCAGCAGGCAGGGGTCTGGGGCCAACGTCCTGACTTTC
d_gene: .; abundance: .; v_gene: TRBV6-5; j_gene: TRBJ2-5; CDR3aa: CASSYPREGAGETQYF; CDR3nt: TGTGCCAGCAGTTATCCCCGGGAGGGGGCGGGGGAGACCCAGTACTTC
d_gene: TRBD1; abundance: .; v_gene: TRBV6-5; j_gene: TRBJ2-3; CDR3aa: CASKPGQATDTQYF; CDR3nt: TGTGCCAGCAAACCCGGACAGGCCACAGATACGCAGTATTTT
d_gene: TRBD2; abundance: .; v_gene: TRBV5-1; j_gene: TRBJ2-1; CDR3aa: CASTRTSGNYNEQFF; CDR3nt: TGCGCCAGCACCAGAACTAGCGGGAATTACAATGAGCAGTTCTTC
d_gene: .; abundance: .; v_gene: TRBV29-1; j_gene: TRBJ2-2; CDR3aa: CSAIDGISTGELFF; CDR3nt: TGCAGCGCCATTGACGGGATATCCACCGGGGAGCTGTTTTTT
d_gene: TRBD1; abundance: few; v_gene: TRBV18; j_gene: TRBJ1-1; CDR3aa: CASSPPGQGPEAFF; CDR3nt: TGTGCCAGCTCACCACCGGGACAGGGGCCTGAAGCTTTCTTT
d_gene: .; abundance: .; v_gene: TRBV9; j_gene: TRBJ2-1; CDR3aa: CASSLGPRLGYNEQFF; CDR3nt: TGTGCCAGCAGCCTAGGACCACGACTCGGATACAATGAGCAGTTCTTC
d_gene: .; abundance: .; v_gene: TRBV9; j_gene: TRBJ2-5; CDR3aa: CASSQDSAASHETQYF; CDR3nt: TGTGCCAGCAGCCAAGACTCCGCTGCCTCACACGAGACCCAGTACTTC
d_gene: TRBD2; abundance: .; v_gene: TRBV6-5; j_gene: TRBJ2-7; CDR3aa: CASSYRLAGTYEQYF; CDR3nt: TGTGCCAGCAGTTACAGGCTAGCGGGGACCTACGAGCAGTACTTC
d_gene: TRBD2; abundance: .; v_gene: TRBV10-2; j_gene: TRBJ2-3; CDR3aa: CASSAGLARDTQYF; CDR3nt: TGCGCCAGCAGCGCTGGACTAGCGAGGGATACGCAGTATTTT
d_gene: TRBD1; abundance: .; v_gene: TRBV7-4; j_gene: TRBJ1-1; CDR3aa: CASSRCPGTGEDTEAFF; CDR3nt: TGTGCCAGCAGCCGCTGTCCCGGGACAGGGGAGGACACTGAAGCTTTCTTT
d_gene: .; abundance: .; v_gene: TRBV28; j_gene: TRBJ1-2; CDR3aa: CASTTWTTPNYGYTF; CDR3nt: TGTGCCAGCACCACCTGGACTACCCCTAACTATGGCTACACCTTC
d_gene: .; abundance: few; v_gene: TRBV18; j_gene: TRBJ2-5; CDR3aa: CASSPPGEETQYF; CDR3nt: TGTGCCAGCTCACCACCTGGAGAAGAGACCCAGTACTTC
d_gene: TRBD1; abundance: .; v_gene: TRBV28; j_gene: TRBJ2-3; CDR3aa: CASRLLGTDPLTDTDTQYF; CDR3nt: TGTGCCAGCAGACTCCTTGGGACAGACCCTTTAACCGACACAGATACGCAGTATTTT
d_gene: .; abundance: .; v_gene: TRBV7-2; j_gene: TRBJ2-1; CDR3aa: CASSLAREATEQFF; CDR3nt: TGTGCCAGCAGCTTAGCGCGGGAAGCGACGGAGCAGTTCTTC
d_gene: TRBD1; abundance: once; v_gene: TRBV4-3; j_gene: TRBJ2-2; CDR3aa: CASSRGTGGLDTGELFF; CDR3nt: TGCGCCAGCAGCCGGGGGACAGGGGGTTTGGACACCGGGGAGCTGTTTTTT
d_gene: .; abundance: .; v_gene: TRBV28; j_gene: TRBJ2-7; CDR3aa: CASTHEQGFFYEQYF; CDR3nt: TGTGCCAGCACTCACGAACAGGGTTTTTTTTACGAGCAGTACTTC
d_gene: TRBD2; abundance: .; v_gene: TRBV28; j_gene: TRBJ2-7; CDR3aa: CASRPLAGASYEQYF; CDR3nt: TGTGCCAGCAGACCCCTAGCGGGGGCTTCCTACGAGCAGTACTTC
d_gene: .; abundance: .; v_gene: TRBV29-1; j_gene: TRBJ2-5; CDR3aa: CSGGGPSETQYF; CDR3nt: TGCAGCGGGGGAGGTCCGTCGGAGACCCAGTACTTC
d_gene: .; abundance: .; v_gene: TRBV15; j_gene: TRBJ2-5; CDR3aa: CATSRGEKETQYF; CDR3nt: TGTGCCACCAGCAGAGGGGAGAAAGAGACCCAGTACTTC
d_gene: .; abundance: .; v_gene: TRBV13; j_gene: TRBJ1-2; CDR3aa: CASSLWGQPRGSTF; CDR3nt: TGTGCCAGCAGCTTATGGGGACAACCGAGAGGAAGCACCTTC
d_gene: .; abundance: .; v_gene: TRBV19; j_gene: TRBJ2-3; CDR3aa: CASSMGDWEADTQYF; CDR3nt: TGTGCCAGTAGTATGGGGGACTGGGAGGCAGATACGCAGTATTTT
d_gene: TRBD2; abundance: .; v_gene: TRBV14; j_gene: TRBJ2-7; CDR3aa: CASSQYGAGGGEQYF; CDR3nt: TGTGCCAGCAGCCAATACGGTGCGGGAGGCGGCGAGCAGTACTTC
d_gene: TRBD2; abundance: .; v_gene: TRBV5-6; j_gene: TRBJ2-7; CDR3aa: CASISGGAAGEQYF; CDR3nt: TGTGCCAGCATCTCGGGGGGAGCCGCGGGGGAGCAGTACTTC
d_gene: .; abundance: few; v_gene: TRBV7-2; j_gene: TRBJ2-3; CDR3aa: CASSFRGGGTTDTQYF; CDR3nt: TGTGCCAGCAGCTTCCGTGGGGGGGGCACCACAGATACGCAGTATTTT
d_gene: .; abundance: .; v_gene: TRBV25-1; j_gene: TRBJ2-7; CDR3aa: CASSESAGVPYEQYF; CDR3nt: TGTGCCAGCAGTGAGTCGGCAGGGGTACCCTACGAGCAGTACTTC